The clone carrying this T cell receptor beta chain was counted only a few times. The antigen is undetermined. TCR cDNA, made by 5'RACE template switching, carried an added universal primer site and UMIs. TCRdb ran MiXCR on the 5' RACE reads and lists one entry per CDR3 protein. The sample carries hundreds of thousands of distinct CDR3 sequences, 21% recorded once. This sample was included in a study of T cells after yellow fever vaccination. Regarding the study as a whole: Abundant clonotypes from the bulk population could have been carried over as contaminants into FACS-sorted repertoires. Re-detected after boosting: most primary clones, 96% of CD4 and 88% of CD8.

Trimming at V came to 6 bases and at J to 9 bases, leaving 16 bases not matched to a gene. The V gene's germline CDR1 is DFQATT and CDR2 SNEGSKA (reference sequence). The CDR3 covers 15 residues. This chain joins TRBV20-1 and TRBJ2-1; 8 nucleotides agree with TRBD1. The clonotype comes from a man between 18 and 35 years old who received the YFV17D yellow fever vaccine. The sequenced sample was PBMCs, obtained 20 to 25 days after the first yellow fever vaccination. The CDR3 protein is CSAEIRQGIQVEQFF. CDR3 sequence (DNA): TGCAGTGCCGAGATAAGACAGGGGATTCAGGTTGAGCAGTTCTTC.